A single sample gave rise to the 21 T cell receptor beta chains below, sequenced in a study of neurological immune-mediated disorders. TCRdb reanalysed the 5' RACE reads using MiXCR and keeps one entry per CDR3 protein. The sample contains tens of thousands of distinct CDR3 sequences, roughly 3.5% of which appear only once. Sequences were obtained from PBMCs. These receptors were obtained from a man aged 25-45 years with multiple sclerosis.

There are many counts of this clonotype. The CDR3 DNA reads TGTGCCATCAGTGAGTCTGGGGGGTCTGAAGCTTTCTTT. Translating it yields CAISESGGSEAFF. The rearrangement joins TRBV10-3 to TRBJ1-1; D is perhaps TRBD1 (5 bases). This CDR3 comprises 13 residues. V was trimmed by 0 bases and J by 6 bases, leaving 8 bases between them. The V gene's germline CDR1 is ENHRY and CDR2 SYGVKD.

There are many counts of this clonotype. The chain is built from TRBV20-1 and TRBJ2-7, with TRBD1 matching over 8 bases. The CDR3 sequence is 14 residues long. V trimming: 3 bases; J trimming: 4 bases; junction bases outside the gene matches: 8. CDR1 DFQATT and CDR2 SNEGSKA come from the germline V gene (reference sequence). CDR3 loop: CSARKQGEVYEQYF. In nucleotides, the CDR3 is TGCAGTGCTAGGAAACAGGGGGAGGTGTACGAGCAGTACTTC.

This clonotype came up many times. CDR3 region: CASSEVIADEQFF. CDR3 DNA sequence: TGTGCCAGCAGTGAAGTGATAGCGGATGAGCAGTTCTTC. The chain employs TRBV2 and TRBJ2-1, with a possible D match to TRBD2 (6 bases). In germline, CDR1 is SNHLY, CDR2 FYNNEI. The length of the CDR3 is 13 residues. Trimming removed 1 base from V and 8 bases from J, with 9 bases in between. Combining the CDR3 with reference TRBV2 and TRBJ2-1 gives the whole variable domain EPEVTQTPSHQVTQMGQEVILRCVPISNHLYFYWYRQILGQKVEFLVSFYNNEISEKSEIFDDQFSVERPDGSNFTLKIRSTKLEDSAMYFCASSEVIADEQFFGPGTRLTVL.

There are many counts of this clonotype. V gene TRBV7-9 combines with J gene TRBJ1-1; D call uncertain. The germline V gene has CDR1 SEHNR and CDR2 FQNEAQ (reference sequence). V dropped 9 bases and J dropped 7 bases, with 9 bases sitting between them. The CDR3 contains 10 residues. The CDR3 here is CASTDDEAFF. The CDR3 DNA reads as TGTGCCAGTACAGACGATGAAGCTTTCTTT.

This clonotype showed up many times. V is TRBV6-5 and J is TRBJ2-7; TRBD1 agrees at 9 bases. The CDR3 has 15 amino acids. The V gene's germline CDR1 is MNHEY and CDR2 SVGAGI. The J segment lost 4 bases and the V segment lost 3 bases, leaving 7 bases of the junction unmatched. The CDR3 bases are TGTGCCAGCAGTTATCCGGGACAGGGTTTGTACGAGCAGTACTTC. Translating it yields CASSYPGQGLYEQYF.

This clonotype was seen many times. The CDR3 is CASSTTGNQPQHF. As DNA, the CDR3 is TGCGCCAGCAGTACTACAGGGAATCAGCCCCAGCATTTT. The V and J genes are TRBV10-2 and TRBJ1-5; perhaps TRBD1 as D (6 bases). CDR3 length: 13 amino acids. The germline V gene encodes CDR1 WSHSY and CDR2 SAAADI. V was cut by 5 bases and J by 4 bases, with 9 bases left in between.

This clonotype was seen repeatedly, ten times or more. This sequence joins TRBV10-3 and TRBJ2-7; 8 bases are shared with TRBD2. The CDR3 consists of 14 residues. Per the germline V gene, CDR1 is ENHRY and CDR2 is SYGVKD. V was clipped by 10 bases and J by 2 bases; unmatched bases: 10. The CDR3 reads CATGGGGATYEQYF. The CDR3, as DNA: TGTGCCACCGGGGGGGGGGGCGCCACCTACGAGCAGTACTTC.

Here the CDR3 DNA reads TGTGCCAGCAGCGACCTCTTGAGCACTGAAGCTTTCTTT. Translating it yields CASSDLLSTEAFF. This chain links TRBV9 with TRBJ1-1; D is unclear. Trimming removed 3 bases from V and 4 bases from J, with 10 bases in between. The CDR3 spans 13 residues. CDR1 and CDR2 from the germline V gene are SGDLS and YYNGEE.

This clonotype came up many times. The rearrangement joins TRBV6-2 or TRBV6-3 to TRBJ2-1; no definite D call. This CDR3 has 11 amino acids. Germline CDR1 and CDR2: MNHEY and SVGEGT. Trimming removed 9 bases from V and 8 bases from J, with 11 bases in between. The CDR3 coding sequence is TGTGCCAGTAGAGTCTTGGATGAGCAGTTCTTC. Its protein is CASRVLDEQFF.

There are many counts of this clonotype. The V and J genes are TRBV9 and TRBJ2-1; 16 bases match TRBD2. Germline CDR1 is SGDLS and CDR2 is YYNGEE. The length of the CDR3 is 18 residues. With 0 bases clipped from V and 8 bases from J, the junction kept 8 bases outside the gene matches. Here the CDR3 reads CASSVAGTSGRAFHEQFF. The CDR3 bases are TGTGCCAGCAGCGTAGCCGGGACTAGCGGGAGGGCCTTCCATGAGCAGTTCTTC.

The chain carries TRBV18 and TRBJ1-2; D remains unclear. V lost 0 bases and J 0 bases, leaving 8 bases between the germline ends. This CDR3 has 15 amino acids. Germline values: CDR1 KGHSH, CDR2 LQKENI. The CDR3 coding sequence is TGTGCCAGCTCACCACCTAACGGCCCTAACTATGGCTACACCTTC. Translating gives CASSPPNGPNYGYTF.

This clonotype was seen repeatedly, ten times or more. The chain recombines TRBV7-9 with TRBJ1-2, with 7 bases lining up with TRBD1. After removal of 7 bases from V and 0 bases from J, the junction contained 8 bases not matched to a gene. Per the germline V gene, CDR1 is SEHNR and CDR2 is FQNEAQ (reference sequence). This CDR3 has 15 residues. CDR3 in DNA: TGTGCCAGCACCCAGGGGGACGCAGCTAACTATGGCTACACCTTC. This gives the protein CASTQGDAANYGYTF.

There are many counts of this clonotype. This chain links TRBV4-1 with TRBJ2-7; the D gene is possibly TRBD2 (6 bases). The germline V and J ends were trimmed by 4 bases and 0 bases, with 16 bases remaining between them. The CDR3 totals 16 residues. Germline assignment: CDR1 MGHRA and CDR2 YSYEKL. The CDR3 sequence: CASSPPVRGYSYEQYF. CDR3 coding DNA: TGCGCCAGCAGCCCACCCGTGCGGGGATACTCCTACGAGCAGTACTTC.

This clonotype was recorded many times. The chain employs TRBV15 and TRBJ2-5; a possible D gene is TRBD1 (6 bases). The CDR3 has 15 amino acids. The germline V gene has CDR1 LNHNV and CDR2 YYDKDF (reference sequence). Trimming removed 3 bases from V and 3 bases from J, with 14 bases in between. The CDR3 nucleotides are TGTGCCACCAGCAGGTTATACAGGGAAAAAGAGACCCAGTACTTC. Amino acids: CATSRLYREKETQYF.

A word on this clonotype: Since no conserved phenylalanine or tryptophan closes the CDR3, a read error is the likely cause. V gene TRBV7-2 combines with J gene TRBJ2-5; possibly TRBD2 for D (6 bases). V lost 5 bases and J lost 3, with 10 bases in between. CDR1 is SGHTA, CDR2 FQGNSA, per germline. The CDR3 spans 13 residues. CDR3 sequence reads: CASSPGLKETQYN. Here the CDR3 DNA reads TGTGCCAGCAGCCCGGGACTCAAAGAGACCCAGTACAAC.

This clonotype was counted many times. The chain employs TRBV29-1 and TRBJ2-2; weak D call: TRBD1 (6 bases). From germline, CDR1 is SQVTM and CDR2 ANQGSEA. This CDR3 comprises 13 residues. V dropped 7 bases and J dropped 4 bases, with 13 bases sitting between them. CDR3 sequence reads: CSATGMGTGELFF. CDR3 bases: TGCAGCGCCACAGGGATGGGCACCGGGGAGCTGTTTTTT.

This clonotype was seen at least ten times. The chain has TRBV9 and TRBJ1-2; D is possibly TRBD1 (5 bases). V was shortened by 0 bases and J by 6 bases, with 12 bases between the two germline ends. CDR1 is SGDLS, CDR2 YYNGEE, per germline. This CDR3 spans 14 amino acids. CDR3 sequence: CASSVATGGDGYTF. CDR3 nucleotide sequence: TGTGCCAGCAGCGTAGCTACTGGGGGGGATGGCTACACCTTC.

This clonotype was found many times. The V and J genes are TRBV7-9 and TRBJ1-1, with 9 bases lining up with TRBD1. The ends lost 3 bases at V and 6 bases at J; junction bases unmatched: 5. This CDR3 region has 14 residues. Germline values: CDR1 SEHNR, CDR2 FQNEAQ (reference sequence). The CDR3 nucleotides are TGTGCCAGCAGCTTGTTGGACAGGGGACCTGAAGCTTTCTTT. As protein: CASSLLDRGPEAFF.

This clonotype was seen at least ten times. The CDR3, as DNA: TGCGCCAGCAGCTCCCACAACCAAGAGACCCAGTACTTC. Translation: CASSSHNQETQYF. J is TRBJ2-5 and V is TRBV5-1; D remains ambiguous. Deletions cut 3 bases from V and 0 bases from J, with 6 bases between. The germline gives CDR1 SGHRS, CDR2 YFSETQ. CDR3 size: 13 residues.

Ten or more counts support this clonotype. V gene TRBV20-1 combines with J gene TRBJ2-3; 13 bases are a match to TRBD2. This CDR3 spans 14 amino acids. J was trimmed by 6 bases and V by 5 bases; bases with no gene match: 5. Looked up from germline, CDR1 is DFQATT and CDR2 is SNEGSKA (reference sequence). CDR3 coding DNA: TGCAGTGCTGGGACTAGCGGGGCACGGGATACGCAGTATTTT. This translates into CSAGTSGARDTQYF.

This clonotype showed up just a few times. V and J are TRBV28 and TRBJ2-3, with no clear D. V was clipped by 6 bases and J by 0 bases, with 10 bases between them. Germline CDR1 and CDR2: MDHEN and SYDVKM. The CDR3 sequence is 14 residues long. CDR3 nucleotide sequence: TGTGCCAGCAGACCCGGGCCTAGCACAGATACGCAGTATTTT. Translated: CASRPGPSTDTQYF.